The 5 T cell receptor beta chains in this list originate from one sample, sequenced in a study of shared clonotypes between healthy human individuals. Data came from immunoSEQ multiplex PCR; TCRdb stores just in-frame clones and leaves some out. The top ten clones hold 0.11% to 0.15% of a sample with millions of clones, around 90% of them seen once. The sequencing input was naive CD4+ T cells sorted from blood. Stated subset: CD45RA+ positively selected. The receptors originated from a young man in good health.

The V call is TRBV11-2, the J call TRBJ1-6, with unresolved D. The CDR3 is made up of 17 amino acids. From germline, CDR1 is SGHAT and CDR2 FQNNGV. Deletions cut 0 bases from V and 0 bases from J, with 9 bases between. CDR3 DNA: TGTGCCAGCAGCTTAGATCAGGCAGACTCCTATAATTCACCCCTCCACTTT. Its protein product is CASSLDQADSYNSPLHF.

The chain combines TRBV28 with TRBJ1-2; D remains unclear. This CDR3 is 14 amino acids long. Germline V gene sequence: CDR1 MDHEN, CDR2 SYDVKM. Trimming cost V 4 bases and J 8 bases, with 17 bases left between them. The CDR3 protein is CASSWARGSGGYTF. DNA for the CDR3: TGTGCCAGCAGTTGGGCCCGGGGATCGGGGGGCTACACCTTC.

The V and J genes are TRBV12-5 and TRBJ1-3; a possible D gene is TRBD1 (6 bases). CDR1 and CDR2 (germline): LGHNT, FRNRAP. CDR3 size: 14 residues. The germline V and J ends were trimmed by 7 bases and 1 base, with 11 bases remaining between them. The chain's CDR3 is CASAQGMSGNTIYF. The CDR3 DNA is TGTGCTAGTGCCCAGGGGATGTCTGGAAACACCATATATTTT.

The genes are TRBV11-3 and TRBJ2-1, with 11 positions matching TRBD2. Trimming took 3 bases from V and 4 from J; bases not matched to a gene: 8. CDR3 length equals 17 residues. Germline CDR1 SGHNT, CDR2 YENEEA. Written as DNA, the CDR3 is TGTGCCAGCAGCTTTCAACTAGCGGGGGTCCCATACAATGAGCAGTTCTTC. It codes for CASSFQLAGVPYNEQFF.

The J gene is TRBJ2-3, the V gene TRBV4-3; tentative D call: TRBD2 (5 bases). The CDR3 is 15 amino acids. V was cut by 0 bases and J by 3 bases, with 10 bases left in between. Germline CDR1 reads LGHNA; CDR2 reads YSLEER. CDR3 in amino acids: CASSQEGLATDTQYF. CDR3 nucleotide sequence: TGCGCCAGCAGCCAAGAAGGCCTAGCTACAGATACGCAGTATTTT.